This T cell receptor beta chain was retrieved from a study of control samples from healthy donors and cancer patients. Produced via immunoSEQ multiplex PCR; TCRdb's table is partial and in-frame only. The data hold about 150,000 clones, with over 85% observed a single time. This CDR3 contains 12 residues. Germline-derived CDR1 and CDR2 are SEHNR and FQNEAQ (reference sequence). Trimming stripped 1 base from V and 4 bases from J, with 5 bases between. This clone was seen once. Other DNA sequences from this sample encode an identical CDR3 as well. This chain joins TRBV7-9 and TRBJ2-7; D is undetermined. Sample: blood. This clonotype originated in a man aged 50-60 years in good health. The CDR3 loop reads CASSLVGYEQYF. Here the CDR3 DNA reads TGTGCCAGCAGCTTAGTGGGTTACGAGCAGTACTTC.